A single T cell receptor (beta chain) is shown here with its context. Its antigen is unknown. The data derive from a study of PD-1 blockade in classical Hodgkin lymphoma. Whole-study results and caveats: Baseline diversity in complete responders resembled that of newly diagnosed patients. Newly diagnosed patients reportedly had lower baseline TCR diversity than healthy donors.

This CDR3 is 15 amino acids long. Trimming at V came to 5 bases and at J to 6 bases, leaving 9 bases not matched to a gene. CDR1 and CDR2 from the germline V gene are SEHNR and FQNEAQ (reference sequence). Time point denoted: cycle 4 day 1 (C4D1), after 6 weeks of nivolumab. Each patient's relapse followed autologous stem cell transplantation, and brentuximab vedotin exposure varied. Best overall response was complete response, partial response or progressive disease in these relapsed/refractory classical Hodgkin lymphoma patients. TCRdb's table, derived via immunoSEQ multiplex PCR, lists solely in-frame clones and lacks some. This table holds 90,000 to 140,000 clones, roughly nine tenths found once.

The receptor was derived from a human donor with classical Hodgkin lymphoma. The V call is TRBV7-9, the J call TRBJ2-1; 8 bases are a match to TRBD1. The source was peripheral blood mononuclear cells (PBMCs), collected before the fourth cycle of nivolumab. CDR3 region: CASSLGQGARNEQFF. CDR3 coding DNA: TGTGCCAGCAGCCTAGGACAGGGCGCGCGCAATGAGCAGTTCTTC.